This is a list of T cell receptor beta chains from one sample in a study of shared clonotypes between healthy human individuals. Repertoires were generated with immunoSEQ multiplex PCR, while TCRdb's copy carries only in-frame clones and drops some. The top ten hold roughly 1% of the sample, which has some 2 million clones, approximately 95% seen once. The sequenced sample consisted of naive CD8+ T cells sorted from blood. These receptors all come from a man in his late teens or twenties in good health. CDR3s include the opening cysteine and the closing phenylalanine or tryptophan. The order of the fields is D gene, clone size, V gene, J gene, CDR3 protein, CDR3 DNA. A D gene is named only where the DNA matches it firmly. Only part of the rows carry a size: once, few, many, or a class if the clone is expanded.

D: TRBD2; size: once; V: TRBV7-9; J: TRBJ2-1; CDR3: CASSPRSGTRYNEQFF; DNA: TGTGCCAGCAGCCCCCGCTCCGGGACTAGGTACAATGAGCAGTTCTTC
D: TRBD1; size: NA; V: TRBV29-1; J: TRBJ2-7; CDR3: CSVERGDRGNYEQYF; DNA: TGCAGCGTTGAAAGGGGGGACAGGGGGAACTACGAGCAGTACTTC
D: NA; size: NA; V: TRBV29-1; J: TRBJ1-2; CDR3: CSVGFFGDLGYTF; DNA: TGCAGCGTTGGATTCTTCGGGGACCTTGGCTACACCTTC
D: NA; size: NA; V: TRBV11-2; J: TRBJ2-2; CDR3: CASSFSTVQNTGELFF; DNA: TGTGCCAGCAGCTTTTCAACTGTGCAGAACACCGGGGAGCTGTTTTTT
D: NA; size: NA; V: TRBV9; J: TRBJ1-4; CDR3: CASSVEQGGEKLFF; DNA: TGTGCCAGCAGCGTAGAGCAGGGAGGTGAAAAACTGTTTTTT
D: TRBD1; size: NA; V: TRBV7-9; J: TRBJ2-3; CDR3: CASSLNRGTTDTQYF; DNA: TGTGCCAGCAGCTTGAACAGGGGGACCACAGATACGCAGTATTTT
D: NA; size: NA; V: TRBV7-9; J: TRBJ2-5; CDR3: CASSPGSQETQYF; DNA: TGTGCCAGCAGCCCAGGGTCACAAGAGACCCAGTACTTC
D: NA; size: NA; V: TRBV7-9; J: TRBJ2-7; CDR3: CASSLGTGYEQYF; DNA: TGTGCCAGCAGCTTAGGTACAGGCTACGAGCAGTACTTC
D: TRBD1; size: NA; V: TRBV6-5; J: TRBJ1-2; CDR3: CASSYSAQGADGYTF; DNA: TGTGCCAGCAGTTACTCGGCTCAGGGGGCGGATGGCTACACCTTC
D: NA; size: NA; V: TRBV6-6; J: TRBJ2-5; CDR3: CASSPGQIQETQYF; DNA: TGTGCCAGCAGTCCTGGACAGATACAAGAGACCCAGTACTTC
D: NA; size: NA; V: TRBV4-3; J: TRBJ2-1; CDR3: CASSPLDGEASYNEQFF; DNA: TGCGCCAGCAGCCCTCTAGACGGGGAAGCCTCCTACAATGAGCAGTTCTTC
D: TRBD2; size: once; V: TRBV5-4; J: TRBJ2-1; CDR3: CASSAREGREQFF; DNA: TGTGCCAGCAGCGCCCGGGAGGGCCGGGAGCAGTTCTTC
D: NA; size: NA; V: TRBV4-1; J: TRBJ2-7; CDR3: CASSLGGEAYEQYF; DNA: TGCGCCAGCAGCCTGGGCGGGGAGGCCTACGAGCAGTACTTC
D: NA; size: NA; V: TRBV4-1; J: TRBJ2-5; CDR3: CASSQGVALETQYF; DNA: TGCGCCAGCAGCCAAGGGGTAGCCTTGGAGACCCAGTACTTC
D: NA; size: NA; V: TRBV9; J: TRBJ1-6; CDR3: CASSVASGNSPLHF; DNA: TGTGCCAGCAGCGTAGCGTCAGGGAATTCACCCCTCCACTTT
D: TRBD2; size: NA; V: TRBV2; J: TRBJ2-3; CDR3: CASSDPGTSGGPDTQYF; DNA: TGTGCCAGCAGTGACCCTGGGACTAGCGGGGGCCCAGATACGCAGTATTTT
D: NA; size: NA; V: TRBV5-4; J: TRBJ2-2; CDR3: CASSLPGNTGELFF; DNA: TGTGCCAGCAGCTTGCCAGGGAACACCGGGGAGCTGTTTTTT
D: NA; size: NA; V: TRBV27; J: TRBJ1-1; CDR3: CASSPLGVTAPMNTEAFF; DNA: TGTGCCAGCAGTCCATTGGGGGTCACAGCGCCTATGAACACTGAAGCTTTCTTT
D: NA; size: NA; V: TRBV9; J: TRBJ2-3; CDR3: CASSVEGRLSTDTQYF; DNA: TGTGCCAGCAGCGTAGAAGGCCGACTCAGCACAGATACGCAGTATTTT
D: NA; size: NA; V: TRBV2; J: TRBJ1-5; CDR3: CASSDGKGRVNQPQHF; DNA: TGTGCCAGCAGTGACGGGAAGGGCAGGGTGAATCAGCCCCAGCATTTT
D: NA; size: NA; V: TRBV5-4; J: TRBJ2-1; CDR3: CASSLRGDNEQFF; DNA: TGTGCCAGCAGCTTGCGTGGGGACAATGAGCAGTTCTTC
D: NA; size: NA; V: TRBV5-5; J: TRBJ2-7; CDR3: CASSLGPAYEQYF; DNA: TGTGCCAGCAGTTTAGGGCCAGCCTACGAGCAGTACTTC
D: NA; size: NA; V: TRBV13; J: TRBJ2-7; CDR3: CASSSPHGVREQYF; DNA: TGTGCCAGCAGCTCCCCTCACGGGGTCAGAGAGCAGTACTTC
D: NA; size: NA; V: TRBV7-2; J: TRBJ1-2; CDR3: CASSFTGAVYGYTF; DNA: TGTGCCAGCAGCTTTACAGGAGCCGTCTATGGCTACACCTTC
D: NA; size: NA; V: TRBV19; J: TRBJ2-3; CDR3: CASKELNLGDTQYF; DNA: TGTGCCAGTAAGGAACTGAACCTTGGAGATACGCAGTATTTT
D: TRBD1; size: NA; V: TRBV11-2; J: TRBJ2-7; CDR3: CASSVSGTGLSYEQYF; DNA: TGTGCCAGCAGCGTATCCGGGACAGGGCTTTCCTACGAGCAGTACTTC